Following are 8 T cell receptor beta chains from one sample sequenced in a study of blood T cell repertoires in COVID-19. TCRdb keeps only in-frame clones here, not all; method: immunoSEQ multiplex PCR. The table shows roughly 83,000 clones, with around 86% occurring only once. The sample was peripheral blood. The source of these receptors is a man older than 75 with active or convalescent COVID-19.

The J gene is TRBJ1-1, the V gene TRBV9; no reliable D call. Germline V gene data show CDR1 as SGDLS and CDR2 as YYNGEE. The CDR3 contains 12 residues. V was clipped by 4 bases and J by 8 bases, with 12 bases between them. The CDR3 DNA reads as TGTGCCAGCAGCTACGAGGGTACCGAAGCTTTCTTT. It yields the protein CASSYEGTEAFF.

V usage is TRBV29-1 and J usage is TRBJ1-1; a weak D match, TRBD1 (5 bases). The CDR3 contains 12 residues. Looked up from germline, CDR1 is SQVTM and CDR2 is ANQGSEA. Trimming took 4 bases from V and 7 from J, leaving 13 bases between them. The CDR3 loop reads CSVGTAGDEAFF. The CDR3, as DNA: TGCAGCGTTGGGACGGCGGGGGATGAAGCTTTCTTT.

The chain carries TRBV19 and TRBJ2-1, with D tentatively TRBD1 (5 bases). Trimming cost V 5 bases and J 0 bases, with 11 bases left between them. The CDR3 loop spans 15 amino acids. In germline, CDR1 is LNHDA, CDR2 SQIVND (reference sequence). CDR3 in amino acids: CASSQAGNSYNEQFF. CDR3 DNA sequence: TGTGCCAGTAGTCAAGCAGGGAACTCCTACAATGAGCAGTTCTTC.

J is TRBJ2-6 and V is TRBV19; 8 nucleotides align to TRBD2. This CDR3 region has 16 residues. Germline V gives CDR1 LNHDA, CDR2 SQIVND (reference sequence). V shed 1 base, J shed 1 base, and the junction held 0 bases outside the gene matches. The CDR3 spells CASSIGGGSGANVLTF. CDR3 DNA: TGTGCCAGTAGTATAGGCGGGGGGTCTGGGGCCAACGTCCTGACTTTC.

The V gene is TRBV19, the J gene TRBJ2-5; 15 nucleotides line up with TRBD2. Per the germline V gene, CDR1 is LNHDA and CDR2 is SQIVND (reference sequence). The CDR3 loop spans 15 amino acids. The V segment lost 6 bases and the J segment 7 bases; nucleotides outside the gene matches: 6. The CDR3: CASRRTSGGAGTQYF. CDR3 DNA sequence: TGTGCCAGTAGGAGGACTAGCGGGGGGGCCGGGACCCAGTACTTC.

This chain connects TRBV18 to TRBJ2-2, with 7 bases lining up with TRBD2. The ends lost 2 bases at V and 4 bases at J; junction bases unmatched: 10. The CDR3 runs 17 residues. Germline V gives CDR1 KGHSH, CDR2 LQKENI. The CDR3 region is CASSPSGVRHGTGELFF. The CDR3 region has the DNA TGTGCCAGCTCACCAAGCGGGGTACGCCACGGCACCGGGGAGCTGTTTTTT.

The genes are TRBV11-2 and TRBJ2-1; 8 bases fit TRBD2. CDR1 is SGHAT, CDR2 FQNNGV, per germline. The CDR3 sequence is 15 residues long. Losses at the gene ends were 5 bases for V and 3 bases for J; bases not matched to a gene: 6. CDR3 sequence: CASSRSGGLYNEQFF. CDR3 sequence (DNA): TGTGCCAGCAGCAGAAGCGGGGGCCTCTACAATGAGCAGTTCTTC.

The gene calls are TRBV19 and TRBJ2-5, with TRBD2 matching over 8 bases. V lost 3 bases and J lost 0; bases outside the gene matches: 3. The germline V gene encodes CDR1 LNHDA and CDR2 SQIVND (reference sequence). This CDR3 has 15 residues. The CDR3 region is CASSMTRGDQETQYF. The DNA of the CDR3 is TGTGCCAGTAGTATGACGCGGGGGGACCAAGAGACCCAGTACTTC.